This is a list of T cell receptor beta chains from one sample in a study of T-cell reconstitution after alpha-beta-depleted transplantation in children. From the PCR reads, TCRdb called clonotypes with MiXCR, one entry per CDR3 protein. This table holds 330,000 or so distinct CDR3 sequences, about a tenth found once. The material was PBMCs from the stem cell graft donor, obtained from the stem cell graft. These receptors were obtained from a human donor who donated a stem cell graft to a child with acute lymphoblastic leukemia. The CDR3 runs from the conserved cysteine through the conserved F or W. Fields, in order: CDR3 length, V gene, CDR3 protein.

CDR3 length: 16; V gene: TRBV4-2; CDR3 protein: CASSQERASGTDTQYF
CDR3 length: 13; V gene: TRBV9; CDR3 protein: CASSVAGQDIQYF
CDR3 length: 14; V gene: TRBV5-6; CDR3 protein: CASSTGTGYNEQYF
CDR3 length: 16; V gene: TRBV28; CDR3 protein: CASSTIRGRSSYEQYF
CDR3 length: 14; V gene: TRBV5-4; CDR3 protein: CASSLETANYGYTF
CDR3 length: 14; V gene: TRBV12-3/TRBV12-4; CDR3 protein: CASSFGAGDGEQYF
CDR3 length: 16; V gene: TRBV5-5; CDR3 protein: CASSLRTGSGIYEQYF
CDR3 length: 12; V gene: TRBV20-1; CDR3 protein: CSALSGMETQYF
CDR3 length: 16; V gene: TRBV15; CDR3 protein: CATQSRGSGSIHEQYF
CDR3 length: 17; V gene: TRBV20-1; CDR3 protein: CSARAQAGGLGANVLTF
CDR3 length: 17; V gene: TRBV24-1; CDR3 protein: CATSDYTSGPAYNEQFF
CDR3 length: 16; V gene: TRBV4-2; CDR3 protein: CASSPRAASNTGELFF
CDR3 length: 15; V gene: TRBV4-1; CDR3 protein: CASSQGVSPSYEQYF
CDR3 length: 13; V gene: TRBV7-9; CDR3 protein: CASSFPQGYEQYF
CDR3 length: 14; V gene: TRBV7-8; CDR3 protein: CASSPRTGYNEQFF
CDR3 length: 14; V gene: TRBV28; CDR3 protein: CASGRGRGVYEQYF
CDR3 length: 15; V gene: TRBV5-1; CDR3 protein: CASSLYASGANVLTF
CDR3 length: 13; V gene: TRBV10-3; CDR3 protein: CAISTGNHNEQFF
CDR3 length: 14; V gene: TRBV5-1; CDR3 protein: CASREGLASGELFF
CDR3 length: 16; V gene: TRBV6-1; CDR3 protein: CASSIPPDRRGDTQYF
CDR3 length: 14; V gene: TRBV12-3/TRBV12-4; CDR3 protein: CASSAPLGTGELFF
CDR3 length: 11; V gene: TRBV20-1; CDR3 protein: CSARGGQGAFF
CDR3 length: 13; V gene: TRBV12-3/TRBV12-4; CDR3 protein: CASRYKQGSGQYF
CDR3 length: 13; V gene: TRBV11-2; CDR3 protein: CASSSSTGTKAFF
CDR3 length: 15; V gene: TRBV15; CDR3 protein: CATSRDSGTNEKLFF